This T cell receptor (beta chain) was observed in a study of blood T cell repertoires in COVID-19. Study context: Sources were T cells, B-cell-depleted T cells, or PBMCs; the material itself was cDNA or gDNA.

In the original workflow: Amplified reference gene primers provided the basis for estimating nucleated cell counts. The repertoire was sequenced with immunoSEQ multiplex PCR; TCRdb's copy has only in-frame clones and lacks some. V, J and clone size were drawn from that table, and D and trimming were deduced from the DNA. This sample has 300,000 or so clones, with more than 75% found just once. Membership in each cohort depended on participant-reported clinical history. This TCR came from a woman between 18 and 29 years old who had recovered from COVID-19. Sequencing was done on a sample of PBMCs or T cells enriched from blood (not recorded which).

The CDR3 sequence: CASRVGQFLATNEKLFF. CDR3 coding DNA: TGCGCCAGCAGGGTAGGACAGTTTCTTGCAACTAATGAAAAACTGTTTTTT. This chain uses TRBV5-1 with TRBJ1-4; D possibly corresponds to TRBD1 (6 bases). Trimming took 5 bases from V and 0 from J, leaving 17 bases between them. Per the germline V gene, CDR1 is SGHRS and CDR2 is YFSETQ. CDR3 length: 17 residues.